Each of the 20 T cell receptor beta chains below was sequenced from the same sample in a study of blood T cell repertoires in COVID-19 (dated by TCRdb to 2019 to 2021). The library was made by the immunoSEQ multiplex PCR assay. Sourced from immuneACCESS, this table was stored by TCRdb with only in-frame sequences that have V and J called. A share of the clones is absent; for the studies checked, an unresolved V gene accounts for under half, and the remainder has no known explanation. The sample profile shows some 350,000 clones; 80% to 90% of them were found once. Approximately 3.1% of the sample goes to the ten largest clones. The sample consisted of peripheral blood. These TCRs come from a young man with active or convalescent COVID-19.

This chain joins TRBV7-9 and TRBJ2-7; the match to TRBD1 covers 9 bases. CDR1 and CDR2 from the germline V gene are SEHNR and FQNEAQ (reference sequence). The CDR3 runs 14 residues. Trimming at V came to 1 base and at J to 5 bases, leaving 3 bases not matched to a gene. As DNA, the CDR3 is TGTGCCAGCAGCTTAGGGGGACAGGGCAACGAGCAGTACTTC. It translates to CASSLGGQGNEQYF. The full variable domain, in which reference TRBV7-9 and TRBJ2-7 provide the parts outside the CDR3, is DTGVSQNPRHKITKRGQNVTFRCDPISEHNRLYWYRQTLGQGPEFLTYFQNEAQLEKSRLLSDRFSAERPKGSFSTLEIQRTEQGDSAMYLCASSLGGQGNEQYFGPGTRLTVT.

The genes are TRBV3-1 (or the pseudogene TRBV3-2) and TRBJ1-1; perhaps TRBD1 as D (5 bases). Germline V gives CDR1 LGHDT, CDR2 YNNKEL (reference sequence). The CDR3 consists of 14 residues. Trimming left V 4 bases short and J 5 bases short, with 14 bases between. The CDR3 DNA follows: TGTGCCAGCAGCCTGAACCAGGGTTGGACTGAAGCTTTCTTT. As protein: CASSLNQGWTEAFF.

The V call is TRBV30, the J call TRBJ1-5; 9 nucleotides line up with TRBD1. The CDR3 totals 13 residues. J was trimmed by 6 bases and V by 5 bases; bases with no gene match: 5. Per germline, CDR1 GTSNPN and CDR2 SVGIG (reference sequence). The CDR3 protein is CAWGTGSIQPQHF. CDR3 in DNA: TGTGCCTGGGGGACAGGGTCCATTCAGCCCCAGCATTTT.

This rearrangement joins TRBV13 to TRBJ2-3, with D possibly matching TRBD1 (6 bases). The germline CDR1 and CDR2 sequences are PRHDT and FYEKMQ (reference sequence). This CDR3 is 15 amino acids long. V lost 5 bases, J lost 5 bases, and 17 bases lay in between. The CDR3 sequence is CASSAETGPGDTQYF. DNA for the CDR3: TGTGCCAGCAGCGCCGAGACAGGCCCGGGAGATACGCAGTATTTT. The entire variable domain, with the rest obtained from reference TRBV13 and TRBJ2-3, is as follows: AAGVIQSPRHLIKEKRETATLKCYPIPRHDTVYWYQQGPGQDPQFLISFYEKMQSDKGSIPDRFSAQQFSDYHSELNMSSLELGDSALYFCASSAETGPGDTQYFGPGTRLTVL.

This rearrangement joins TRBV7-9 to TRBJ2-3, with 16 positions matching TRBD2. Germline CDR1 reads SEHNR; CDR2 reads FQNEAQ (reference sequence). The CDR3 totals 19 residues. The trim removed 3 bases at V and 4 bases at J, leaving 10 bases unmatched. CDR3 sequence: CASSFRSGLAGGHPDTQYF. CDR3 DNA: TGTGCCAGCAGCTTTCGCTCGGGACTAGCGGGAGGGCACCCAGATACGCAGTATTTT.

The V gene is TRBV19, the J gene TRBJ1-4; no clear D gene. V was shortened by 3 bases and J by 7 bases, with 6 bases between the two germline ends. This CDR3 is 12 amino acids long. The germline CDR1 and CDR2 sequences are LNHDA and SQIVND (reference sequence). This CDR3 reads CASSIAGEKLFF. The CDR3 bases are TGTGCCAGTAGTATTGCGGGTGAAAAACTGTTTTTT.

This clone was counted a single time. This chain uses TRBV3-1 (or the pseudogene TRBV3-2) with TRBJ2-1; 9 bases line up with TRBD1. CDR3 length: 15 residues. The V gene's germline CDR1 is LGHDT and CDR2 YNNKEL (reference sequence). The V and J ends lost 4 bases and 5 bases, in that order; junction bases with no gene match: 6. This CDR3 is CASSRGQGYNNEQFF. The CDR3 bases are TGTGCCAGCAGCCGGGGACAGGGCTATAACAATGAGCAGTTCTTC.

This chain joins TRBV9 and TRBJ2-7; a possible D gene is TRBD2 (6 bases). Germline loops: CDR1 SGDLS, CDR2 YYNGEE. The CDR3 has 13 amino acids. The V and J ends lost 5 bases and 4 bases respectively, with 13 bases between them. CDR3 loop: CASSPGSWYEQYF. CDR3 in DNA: TGTGCCAGCAGTCCCGGGAGTTGGTACGAGCAGTACTTC.

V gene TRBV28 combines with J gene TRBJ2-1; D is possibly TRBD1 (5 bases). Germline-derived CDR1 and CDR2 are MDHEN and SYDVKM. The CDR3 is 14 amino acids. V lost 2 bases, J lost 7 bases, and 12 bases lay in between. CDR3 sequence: CASSLQGGWNEQFF. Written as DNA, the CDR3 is TGTGCCAGCAGTTTACAGGGCGGCTGGAATGAGCAGTTCTTC.

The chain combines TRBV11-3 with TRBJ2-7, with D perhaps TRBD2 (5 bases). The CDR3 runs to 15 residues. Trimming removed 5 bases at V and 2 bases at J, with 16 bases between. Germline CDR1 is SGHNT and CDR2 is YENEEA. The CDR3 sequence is CASSPLGLTPYEQYF. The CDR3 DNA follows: TGTGCCAGCAGCCCCCTCGGACTCACCCCCTACGAGCAGTACTTC.

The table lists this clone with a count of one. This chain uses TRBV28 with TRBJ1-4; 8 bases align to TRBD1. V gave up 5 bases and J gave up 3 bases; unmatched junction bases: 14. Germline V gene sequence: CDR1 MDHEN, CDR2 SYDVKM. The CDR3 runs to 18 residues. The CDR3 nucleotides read TGTGCCAGCAGTCCGTGGACAGGGCGGAGGTTGGCTAATGAAAAACTGTTTTTT. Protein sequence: CASSPWTGRRLANEKLFF.

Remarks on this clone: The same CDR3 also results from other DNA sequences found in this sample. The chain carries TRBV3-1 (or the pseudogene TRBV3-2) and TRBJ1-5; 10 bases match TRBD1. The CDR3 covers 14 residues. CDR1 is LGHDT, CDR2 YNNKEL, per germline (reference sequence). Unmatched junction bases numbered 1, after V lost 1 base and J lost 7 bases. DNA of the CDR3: TGTGCCAGCAGCCAAGGGACAGGGGGGCAGCCCCAGCATTTT. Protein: CASSQGTGGQPQHF.

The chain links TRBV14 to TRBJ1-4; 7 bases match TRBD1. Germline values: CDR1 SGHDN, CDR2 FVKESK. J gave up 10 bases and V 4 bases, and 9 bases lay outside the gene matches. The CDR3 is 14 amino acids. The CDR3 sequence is CASSLRQGSRKLFF. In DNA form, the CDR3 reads TGTGCCAGCAGCCTTCGACAGGGCTCCAGAAAACTGTTTTTT.

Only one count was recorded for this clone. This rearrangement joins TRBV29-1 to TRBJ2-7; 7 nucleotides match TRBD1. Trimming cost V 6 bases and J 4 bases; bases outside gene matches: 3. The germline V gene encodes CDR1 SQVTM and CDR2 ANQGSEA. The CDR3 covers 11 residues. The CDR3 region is CSVVTGYEQYF. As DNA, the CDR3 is TGCAGCGTGGTGACAGGGTACGAGCAGTACTTC.

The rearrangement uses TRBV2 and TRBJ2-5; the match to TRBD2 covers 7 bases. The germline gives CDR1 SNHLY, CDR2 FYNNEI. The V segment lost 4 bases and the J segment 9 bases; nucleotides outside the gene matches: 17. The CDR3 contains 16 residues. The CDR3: CASSGLTRTSFLAQYF. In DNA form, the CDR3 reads TGTGCCAGCAGTGGACTTACCAGGACTAGTTTTTTAGCCCAGTACTTC.

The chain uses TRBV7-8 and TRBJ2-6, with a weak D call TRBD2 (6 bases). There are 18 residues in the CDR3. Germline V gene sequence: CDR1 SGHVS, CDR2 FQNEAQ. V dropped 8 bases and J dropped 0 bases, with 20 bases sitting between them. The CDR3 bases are TGTGCCAGCGGCCCCCGGTGGGGGGAACTCTCTGGGGCCAACGTCCTGACTTTC. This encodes CASGPRWGELSGANVLTF.

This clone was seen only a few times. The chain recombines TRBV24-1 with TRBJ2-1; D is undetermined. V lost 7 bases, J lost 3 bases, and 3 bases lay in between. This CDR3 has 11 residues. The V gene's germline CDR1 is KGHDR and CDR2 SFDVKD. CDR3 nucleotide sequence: TGTGCCACCAGCAGCTACAATGAGCAGTTCTTC. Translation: CATSSYNEQFF.

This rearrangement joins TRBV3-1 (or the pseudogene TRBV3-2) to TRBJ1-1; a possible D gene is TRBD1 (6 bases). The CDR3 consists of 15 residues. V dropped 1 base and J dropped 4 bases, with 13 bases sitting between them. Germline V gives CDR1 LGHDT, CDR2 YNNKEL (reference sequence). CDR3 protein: CASSQGAAGATEAFF. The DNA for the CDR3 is TGTGCCAGCAGCCAAGGAGCCGCAGGGGCCACTGAAGCTTTCTTT.

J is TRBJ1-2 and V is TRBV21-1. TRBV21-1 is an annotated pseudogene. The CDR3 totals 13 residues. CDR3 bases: TGTGCCAGCATTACCAGGGAGGAAAGGGGCTACACCTTC. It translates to CASITREERGYTF.

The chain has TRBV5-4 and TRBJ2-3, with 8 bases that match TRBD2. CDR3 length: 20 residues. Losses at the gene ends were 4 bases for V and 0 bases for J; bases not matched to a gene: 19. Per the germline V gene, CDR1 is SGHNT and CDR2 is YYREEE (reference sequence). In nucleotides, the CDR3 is TGTGCCAGCAGCAGATACCGATACGGGTCTAGCGGGCGTAGCACAGATACGCAGTATTTT. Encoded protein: CASSRYRYGSSGRSTDTQYF.